This T cell receptor beta chain derives from a study of blood T cell repertoires in COVID-19 (dated by TCRdb to 2019 to 2021). With regard to the full study: The collaborator samples originated in the United States, Italy and Spain and spanned the acute and convalescent phases of COVID-19. The material from the prospective study consisted of cDNA or gDNA derived from T cells, B-cell-depleted T cells, or PBMCs. Deeply sampled blood TCRbeta repertoires from subjects exposed to, actively infected with, or recovered from COVID-19 were included in the dataset. The repertoires were released in a freely available public database meant as a resource for research on the immune response to SARS-CoV-2. The samples were drawn from the first 160 participants of the ongoing ImmuneRACE study and from 1,254 subjects provided by 6 global collaborators. The sample metadata nearly always contained a de-identified subject ID, COVID-19 status, age in years and sex. Where available, HLA class I and class II types were obtained from metadata supplied by the sample provider rather than from assay-based typing. Results and caveats for the whole study, not just this receptor: How much clinical and demographic metadata was included differed by source and by participant, and the metadata was provided uncurated.

A single count supports this clone. The clone's antigen remains unknown. Per-base quality was not reported, and no clone a single base away is much larger than it. Taken from cysteine to phenylalanine, the CDR3 has 13 residues. The retained sequence is limited to the CDR3, 39 bases, with the frame set at the first base. At the junction V is shortened by 10 bases and J by 0 bases; bases outside the gene matches: 4. CDR1 SGHNT and CDR2 YENEEA were looked up in the germline V gene. TCRbeta CDR3 regions were amplified from genomic DNA using the immunoSEQ Assay, a bias-controlled multiplex PCR. The authors processed their data as follows. Nucleated cell counts per sample were estimated from amplification of reference gene primers within the assay. To quantify the absolute abundance of each unique TCRbeta CDR3 rearrangement, sequence reads were collapsed and filtered. For each sample, productive Simpson clonality was calculated as the square root of Simpson's diversity index over productive rearrangements. TCRdb limited this immuneACCESS table to in-frame rearrangements with V and J called. A share of clones is missing; checked studies link under half to unresolved V genes, and the rest is unexplained. The D gene and trimming were derived from the DNA, and the V and J assignments and clone size from that table. The sample table holds some 510,000 clones, of which around nine tenths were seen once. The ten most abundant clones make up 1.8% of the sample.

Participants in the prospective study were aged roughly 18 to 89 years, lived in 20 to 25 United States geographic areas, and enrolled through a virtual design. To assign participants to cohorts, the prospective study relied on clinical history that participants themselves reported in a screening survey and a study questionnaire. Recovered participants in ImmuneRACE Cohort 3 were defined as having two consecutive negative NP/OP PCR tests, clearance from a healthcare professional, or resolution of symptoms. Mobile phlebotomists in the prospective study collected whole blood, serum and a nasopharyngeal or oropharyngeal swab from every participant. Additional blood draws and questionnaires over an approximately 2-month period could optionally be provided by prospective study participants. Before DNA extraction, prospective study blood samples were shipped either frozen or at room temperature.

Sequencing used PBMCs or T cells enriched from blood (not recorded which). This clonotype originated in a woman in her thirties or forties who had recovered from COVID-19. The chain was built from TRBV11-3 and TRBJ2-7, with 9 bases in between that match TRBD1. The DNA sequence reads TGTGCCACCGGGGGACAGGGCTCCTACGAGCAGTACTTC. This translates into CATGGQGSYEQYF.